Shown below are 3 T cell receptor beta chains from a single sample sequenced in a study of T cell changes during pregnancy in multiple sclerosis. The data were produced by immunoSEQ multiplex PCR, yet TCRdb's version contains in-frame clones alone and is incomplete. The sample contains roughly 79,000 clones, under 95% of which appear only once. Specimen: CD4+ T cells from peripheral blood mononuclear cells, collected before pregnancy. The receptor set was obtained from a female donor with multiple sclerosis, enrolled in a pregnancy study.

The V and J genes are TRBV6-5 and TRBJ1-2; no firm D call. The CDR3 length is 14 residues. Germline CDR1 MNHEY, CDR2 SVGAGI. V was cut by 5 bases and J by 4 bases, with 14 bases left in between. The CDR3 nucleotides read TGTGCCAGCAGTCAGTTGACAAGGTCCTATGGCTACACCTTC. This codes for CASSQLTRSYGYTF.

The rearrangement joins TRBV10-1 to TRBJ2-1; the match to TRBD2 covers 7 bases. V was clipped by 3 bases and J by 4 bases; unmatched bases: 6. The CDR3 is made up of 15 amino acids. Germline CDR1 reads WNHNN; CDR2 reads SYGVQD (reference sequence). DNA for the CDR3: TGCGCCAGCAGTGAAGGAGGTAGCGGGTACAATGAGCAGTTCTTC. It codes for CASSEGGSGYNEQFF.

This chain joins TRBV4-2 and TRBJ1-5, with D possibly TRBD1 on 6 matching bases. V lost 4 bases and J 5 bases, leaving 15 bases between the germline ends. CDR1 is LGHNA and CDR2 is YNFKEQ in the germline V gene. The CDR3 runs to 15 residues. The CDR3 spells CASSPHDRSDQPQHF. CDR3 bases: TGTGCCAGCAGCCCTCATGACAGGAGTGATCAGCCCCAGCATTTT.